This T cell receptor beta chain was recorded in a study of T cell changes during pregnancy in multiple sclerosis. Libraries were prepared by immunoSEQ multiplex PCR; TCRdb keeps only in-frame clonotypes and omits some of them. Here the sample spans approximately 43,000 clones, around 84% being singletons. V shed 6 bases and J shed 7 bases, with 18 bases lying between them. The CDR3 spans 14 residues. CDR1 is LGHNA, CDR2 YNFKEQ, per germline. The chain is built from TRBV4-2 and TRBJ1-2; D is undetermined. This sample comprised CD4+ T cells from peripheral blood mononuclear cells, obtained before pregnancy. The TCR was taken from a female donor with multiple sclerosis, enrolled in a pregnancy study. CDR3 sequence (DNA): TGTGCCAGCAGTCTCATTGACCAGACGGGTGGCTACACCTTC. Its translation: CASSLIDQTGGYTF.